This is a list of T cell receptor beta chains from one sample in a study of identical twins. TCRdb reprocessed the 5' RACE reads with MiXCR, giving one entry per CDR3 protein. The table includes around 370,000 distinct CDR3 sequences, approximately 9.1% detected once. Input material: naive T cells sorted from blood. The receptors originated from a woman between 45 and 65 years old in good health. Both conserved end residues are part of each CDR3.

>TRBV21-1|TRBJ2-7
CAGRTASSSYEQYF
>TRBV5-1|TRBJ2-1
CASSYRDFDNEQFF
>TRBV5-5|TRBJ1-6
CASSLEGFPNSPLHF
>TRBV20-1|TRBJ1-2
CSARGREGSYGYTF
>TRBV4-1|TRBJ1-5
CASSQDSGRVGQPQHF
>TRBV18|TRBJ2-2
CASSHSSGRNTGELFF
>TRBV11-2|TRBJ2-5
CASSPPGQWYQETQYF
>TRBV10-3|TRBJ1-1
CAISLTDRGNTEAFF
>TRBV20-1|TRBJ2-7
CSARWSGSPLEQYF
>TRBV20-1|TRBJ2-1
CSATLGRRRDNEQFF
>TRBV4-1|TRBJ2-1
CASSPHPSGVSNEQFF
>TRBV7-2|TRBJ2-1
CASSLTRWREQFF
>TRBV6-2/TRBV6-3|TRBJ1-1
CASSTPRAAFF
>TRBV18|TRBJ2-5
CASSPSRHQETQYF
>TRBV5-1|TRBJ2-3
CASSVLAGANTDTQYF
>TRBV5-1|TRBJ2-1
CASSLVGAQSWFF
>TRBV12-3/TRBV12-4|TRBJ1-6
CASSPGFNSPLHF
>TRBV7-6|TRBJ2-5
CASSFSSGVKETQYF
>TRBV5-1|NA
CASSLSSGSYNEQYF
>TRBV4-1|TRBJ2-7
CASSQGKGGVSSYEQYF
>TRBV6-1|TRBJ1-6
CASSAGGVFTLHF
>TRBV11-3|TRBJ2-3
CACSFPRRELTDTQYF
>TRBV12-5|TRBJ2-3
CASGIGTSGNTDTQYF
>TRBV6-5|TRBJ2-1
CASSTDRVNEQFF
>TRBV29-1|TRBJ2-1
CSVTRVVEQFF
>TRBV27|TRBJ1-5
CASRGRYSNQPQHF
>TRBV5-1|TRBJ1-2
CASSSGPVPTNYGYTF
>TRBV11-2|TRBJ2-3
CASSFRREASTDTQYF
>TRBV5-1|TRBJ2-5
CASRKTTGRETQYF
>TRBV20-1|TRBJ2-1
CSARDTPWLAGVSGNNEQFF
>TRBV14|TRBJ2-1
CASSRTHSNYNEQFF
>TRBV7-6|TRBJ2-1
CAATSSSRMKGEYNEQFF
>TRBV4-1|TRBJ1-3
CASSQTPNSGNTIYF
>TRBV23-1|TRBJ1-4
CASPDANEKLFF
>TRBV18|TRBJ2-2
CASSPDRRIAGGRGTGELFF
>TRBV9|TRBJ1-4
CASSEGPTNEKLFF
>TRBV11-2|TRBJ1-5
CASSLDVTLNQPQHF
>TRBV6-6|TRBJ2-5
CASSYSIGLPETQYF
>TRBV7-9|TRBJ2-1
CASSLGTYNDEQFF
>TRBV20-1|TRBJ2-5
CSAREGGYQETQYF
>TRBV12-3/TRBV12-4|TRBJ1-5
CASSFFRGRQPQHF
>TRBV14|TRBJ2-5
CASSQVELAESQETQYF
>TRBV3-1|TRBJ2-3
CASSQEGKGVDTQYF
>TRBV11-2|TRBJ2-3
CASSLAGLADTQYF
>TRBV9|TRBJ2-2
CASSVATPVNTGELFF
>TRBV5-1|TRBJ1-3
CASSSQTGSAIYF
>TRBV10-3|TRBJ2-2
CASNSRGPTGELFF
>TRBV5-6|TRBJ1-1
CASSSFPAVLTEAFF
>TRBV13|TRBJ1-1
CASTLGPSNTEAFF
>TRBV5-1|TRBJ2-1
CASSSLGVATNEQFF
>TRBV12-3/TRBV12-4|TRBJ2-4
CASSLGTSGSKNIQYF
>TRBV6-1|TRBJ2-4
CASSEGVGAVEAKNIQYF
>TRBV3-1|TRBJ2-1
CASSRESEQFF
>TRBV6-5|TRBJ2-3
CASSYSRGGFTRRVLDTQYF
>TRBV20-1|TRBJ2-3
CSASVRLAGLTDTQYF